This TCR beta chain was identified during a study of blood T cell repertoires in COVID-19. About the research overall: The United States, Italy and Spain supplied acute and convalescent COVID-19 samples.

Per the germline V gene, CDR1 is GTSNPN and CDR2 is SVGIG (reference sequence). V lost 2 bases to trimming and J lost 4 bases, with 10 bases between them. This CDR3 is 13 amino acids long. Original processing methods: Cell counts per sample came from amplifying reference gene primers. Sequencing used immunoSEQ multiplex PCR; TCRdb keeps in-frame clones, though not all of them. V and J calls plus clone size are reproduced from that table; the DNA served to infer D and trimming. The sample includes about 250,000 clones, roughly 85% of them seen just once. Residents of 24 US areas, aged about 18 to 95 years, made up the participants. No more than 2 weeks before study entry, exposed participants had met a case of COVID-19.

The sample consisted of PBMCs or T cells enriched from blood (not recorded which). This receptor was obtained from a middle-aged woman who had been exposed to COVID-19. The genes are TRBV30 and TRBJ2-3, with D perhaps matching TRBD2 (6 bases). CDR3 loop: CAWSIRGADTQYF. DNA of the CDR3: TGTGCCTGGAGTATTCGCGGGGCAGATACGCAGTATTTT.